The 6 T cell receptor beta chains listed next were all sequenced from one sample in a study of T cell repertoires in cytomegalovirus infection. These TCRs' antigens remain unknown. MiXCR, run by TCRdb on the reads, gives a single entry per CDR3 protein. The table includes approximately 990,000 distinct CDR3 sequences, roughly 30% detected once. Sequenced here: cultured CD8+ T cells from PBMCs, sampled from culture after CMV antigen stimulation. The receptors shown here come from a human donor in good health (CMV status not recorded). Some clones in this sample may be carry-over from other donors' samples.

This clonotype was counted only a few times. The CDR3 coding sequence is TGTGCCAGCAAAAAGGGACCCGTTTACACAGATACGCAGTATTTT. Its protein product is CASKKGPVYTDTQYF. J is TRBJ2-3 and V is TRBV2, with D perhaps assigned TRBD1 or TRBD2 (5 bases each). From germline, CDR1 is SNHLY and CDR2 FYNNEI. Trimming pared 7 bases from V and 2 bases from J, leaving 16 bases between. This CDR3 contains 15 residues. Variable domain in full (rest from reference TRBV2 and TRBJ2-3): EPEVTQTPSHQVTQMGQEVILRCVPISNHLYFYWYRQILGQKVEFLVSFYNNEISEKSEIFDDQFSVERPDGSNFTLKIRSTKLEDSAMYFCASKKGPVYTDTQYFGPGTRLTVL.

V usage is TRBV12-3 or TRBV12-4 and J usage is TRBJ2-5; 7 bases are a match to TRBD2. The CDR3 extends over 14 amino acids. V lost 6 bases, J lost 5 bases, and 9 bases stayed unmatched. The CDR3 loop is CASSPNGRGETQYF. The CDR3 region has the DNA TGTGCCAGCAGCCCTAATGGGAGGGGCGAGACCCAGTACTTC.

The chain employs TRBV15 and TRBJ2-1, with 7 positions matching TRBD1. The germline V gene encodes CDR1 LNHNV and CDR2 YYDKDF (reference sequence). This CDR3 has 16 residues. The J segment lost 0 bases and the V segment lost 5 bases, leaving 7 bases of the junction unmatched. The CDR3 spells CATSGSWDSSYNEQFF. The CDR3 nucleotides read TGTGCCACCAGCGGAAGTTGGGACAGCTCCTACAATGAGCAGTTCTTC. Full variable domain (rest looked up from reference TRBV15 and TRBJ2-1): DAMVIQNPRYQVTQFGKPVTLSCSQTLNHNVMYWYQQKSSQAPKLLFHYYDKDFNNEADTPDNFQSRRPNTSFCFLDIRSPGLGDTAMYLCATSGSWDSSYNEQFFGPGTRLTVL.

The chain uses TRBV5-4 and TRBJ1-2; D not resolved. The CDR3 length is 13 residues. Between the trimmed V and J ends, which lost 5 bases and 6 bases, there was a span of 14 bases. Germline-derived CDR1 and CDR2 are SGHNT and YYREEE (reference sequence). For the CDR3, the DNA is TGTGCCAGCAGACCGACGGGGTTGGATGGCTACACCTTC. It is translated as CASRPTGLDGYTF.

V usage is TRBV7-9 and J usage is TRBJ2-4; a possible D gene is TRBD1 (5 bases). This CDR3 is 20 amino acids long. From germline, CDR1 is SEHNR and CDR2 FQNEAQ (reference sequence). Between the trimmed V and J ends, which lost 5 bases and 0 bases, there was a span of 26 bases. The CDR3 DNA reads as TGTGCCAGCAGCCCCACCCAGAAGACAGCTTATAGACGAGCCAAAAACATTCAGTACTTC. It encodes CASSPTQKTAYRRAKNIQYF. The whole variable domain, filled in from reference TRBV7-9 and TRBJ2-4, reads DTGVSQNPRHKITKRGQNVTFRCDPISEHNRLYWYRQTLGQGPEFLTYFQNEAQLEKSRLLSDRFSAERPKGSFSTLEIQRTEQGDSAMYLCASSPTQKTAYRRAKNIQYFGAGTRLSVL.

The table lists this clonotype with a few counts. V and J are TRBV20-1 and TRBJ1-4, with 7 bases matching TRBD1. Per the germline V gene, CDR1 is DFQATT and CDR2 is SNEGSKA (reference sequence). V was pared by 0 bases and J by 6 bases, with 16 bases of the junction left unmatched. This CDR3 is built from 18 residues. CDR3 sequence reads: CSARDYLLQTGIDEKLFF. Here the CDR3 DNA reads TGCAGTGCTAGAGACTACCTTCTCCAGACAGGGATTGATGAAAAACTGTTTTTT.